This TCR beta chain was sequenced in a study of beta chain features in type 1 diabetes. The germline CDR1 and CDR2 sequences are GTSNPN and SVGIG (reference sequence). This CDR3 has 15 amino acids. Trimming removed 1 base from V and 5 bases from J; junction bases left unmatched: 9. General study points: TCRB CDR3s from Type 1 diabetes patients were moderately but significantly shorter in all four CD4+ subsets. Insertions were fewer and deletions more numerous at VDJ junctions in type 1 diabetes patients. A closer apparent resemblance between naive, central memory and Treg TCRB repertoires was seen in patients than in healthy donors.

This clone has just a few counts. The target antigen is unknown. Expressed TCRB transcripts were sequenced, since all the RNA that had been isolated was reverse transcribed. Clones were sequenced by immunoSEQ multiplex PCR, and TCRdb holds only the in-frame ones, with some missing. In the table there are about 410,000 clones, about 14% of which are singletons. One heparinised draw of blood, averaging around 120 mL, came from each donor. Sequenced sample: naive CD4+ T cells from blood. This chain connects TRBV30 to TRBJ1-2; 8 positions match TRBD1. The clonotype was recovered from a young man in good health. CDR3 amino acids: CAWSGTGRQIYGYTF. CDR3 in DNA: TGTGCCTGGAGTGGGACAGGGAGGCAGATATATGGCTACACCTTC.